This paragraph covers one T cell receptor beta chain sequence. This entry comes from a study of blood T cell repertoires in COVID-19. The V end lost 3 bases, the J end lost 0 bases, and 9 bases lay between the germline ends. This CDR3 has 15 amino acids. Germline CDR1 PRHDT, CDR2 FYEKMQ (reference sequence). Only in-frame clones appear in the TCRdb table, and some are missing; sequencing was by immunoSEQ multiplex PCR. The profile shows some 180,000 clones, approximately 79% of them singletons. This receptor was obtained from a man aged 45 to 65 who had recovered from COVID-19. The specimen sequenced was peripheral blood. V is TRBV13 and J is TRBJ1-5; D is unclear. CDR3 DNA: TGTGCCAGCAGCTTCTGGAGGGATAGCAATCAGCCCCAGCATTTT. Translating gives CASSFWRDSNQPQHF.